The rows below give T cell receptor beta chains drawn from one sample of a study of control samples from healthy donors and cancer patients. Data came from immunoSEQ multiplex PCR; TCRdb stores just in-frame clones and leaves some out. Of around 71,000 clones listed, approximately 89% are singletons. The sequencing sample was made of PBMCs. The receptors were gathered from a woman aged 45-59 years with head and neck cancer. Each CDR3 is given with its conserved first and last residue. The D gene is left open where the match is weak. Some rows have no size entry. The others give once, few or many, or a class for an expanded clone.

clone size	V gene	J gene	D gene	CDR3 DNA	CDR3 protein
-	TRBV18	TRBJ2-3	-	TGTGCCAGCTCACCACCGGGGGTTGGTACTACAGATACGCAGTATTTT	CASSPPGVGTTDTQYF
-	TRBV3-1/TRBV3-2	TRBJ2-1	TRBD2	TGTGCCAGCAGCCACCAACCGGGACTAGCGGGGGGGTCAAATGAGCAGTTCTTC	CASSHQPGLAGGSNEQFF
-	TRBV27	TRBJ2-3	TRBD2	TGTGCCAGCAGTTATAGGGTCGGCCGAGCGGGGGGCCTCACAGATACGCAGTATTTT	CASSYRVGRAGGLTDTQYF
few	TRBV3-1/TRBV3-2	TRBJ1-1	-	TGTGCCAGCAGTCGGAACACTGAAGCTTTCTTT	CASSRNTEAFF
few	TRBV5-1	TRBJ1-1	-	TGCGCCAGCAGCTGGATGAGGGGGTCTGAGTTGAACACTGAAGCTTTCTTT	CASSWMRGSELNTEAFF
-	TRBV19	TRBJ1-1	-	TGTGCCAGTAGTACCTACACTGGAGGTAACACTGAAGCTTTCTTT	CASSTYTGGNTEAFF
few	TRBV2	TRBJ2-5	TRBD1	TGTGCCAGCAGCGAATTCAGGGGGCCCTCCCCCGAGTACTTC	CASSEFRGPSPEYF
once	TRBV7-7	TRBJ2-5	TRBD1	TGTGCCAGCAGCCCTCTGACAGGGCCCCAAGAGACCCAGTACTTC	CASSPLTGPQETQYF
-	TRBV28	TRBJ1-2	-	TGTGCCAGCAATTCTCCAGGGTCCCCGGGCTACACCTTC	CASNSPGSPGYTF
-	TRBV18	TRBJ2-5	TRBD1	TGTGCCAGCTCACCGACAGGGGTGAGGGAGACCCAGTACTTC	CASSPTGVRETQYF
-	TRBV2	TRBJ2-5	-	TGTGCCAGCGGACAGCGGTTAAGCCAGCAAGAGACCCAGTACTTC	CASGQRLSQQETQYF
once	TRBV11-2	TRBJ1-4	-	TGTGCCAGCAGCTTCTGGGGGTATGGTGAAAAACTGTTTTTT	CASSFWGYGEKLFF
-	TRBV11-3	TRBJ1-6	-	TGTGCCAGCAGCCTATCGGGAGGCTCACCCCTCCACTTT	CASSLSGGSPLHF
-	TRBV30	TRBJ1-1	-	TGTGCCTGGACCCCGACAGGTTCCCAGTCCCTAGTGAACACTGAAGCTTTCTTT	CAWTPTGSQSLVNTEAFF
-	TRBV19	TRBJ1-6	TRBD1	TGTGCCAGTAGAACGACCGGGACAGGGGGTTCACCCCTCCACTTT	CASRTTGTGGSPLHF
-	TRBV9	TRBJ2-1	TRBD2	TGTGCCAGCAGCGTAGGGACTAGCGGGGGAGTTAATGAGCAGTTCTTC	CASSVGTSGGVNEQFF
few	TRBV5-1	TRBJ2-5	TRBD1	TGCGCCAGCAGCGCTTACCGGGACAGAAACCAAGAGACCCAGTACTTC	CASSAYRDRNQETQYF
-	TRBV7-9	TRBJ1-1	TRBD1	TGTGCCAGCAGTACTCCGGACAGGGCTAGGACTGAAGCTTTCTTT	CASSTPDRARTEAFF
-	TRBV28	TRBJ2-6	-	TGTGCCAGCAGGGACCCTGGGGCCAACGTCCTGACTTTC	CASRDPGANVLTF
-	TRBV7-2	TRBJ2-2	-	TGTGCCAGCAGCAGGGACATCACCTCGAACACCGGGGAGCTGTTTTTT	CASSRDITSNTGELFF
-	TRBV6-5	TRBJ1-2	-	TGTGCCAGCAGTCTTTACCTAGGCTATGGCTACACCTTC	CASSLYLGYGYTF
-	TRBV30	TRBJ2-5	-	TGTGCCTGGAGACAGTTTGTCCAAGAGACCCAGTACTTC	CAWRQFVQETQYF
-	TRBV6-5	TRBJ1-4	TRBD1	TGTGCCAGCAGTTACCGGGACAGTGCTGAAAAACTGTTTTTT	CASSYRDSAEKLFF
-	TRBV5-4	TRBJ2-2	TRBD2	TGTGCCAGCAGCTTGGGACCCCTAGGCGGGGGACGAGGGGAGCTGTTTTTT	CASSLGPLGGGRGELFF